This is a list of T cell receptor beta chains from one sample in a study of T cells in Graves' hyperthyroidism and ophthalmopathy. TCRdb independently ran MiXCR on the multiplex PCR reads; one entry per CDR3 protein. This sample yields about 540,000 distinct CDR3 sequences, of which around 46% are seen a single time; 8.2% belongs to the top ten. The source material was peripheral blood or thyroid tissue (not recorded which). The receptors were sampled from a woman younger than 30 with Graves' hyperthyroidism. The CDR3 runs from the conserved cysteine through the conserved F or W. D genes are given only for firm matches. A row's size may be missing; if present it is once, few, many or a size class.

J	D	size	V	CDR3	DNA
TRBJ1-6	-	many	TRBV7-6	CASSLGQGLGSPLHF	TGTGCCAGCAGCTTAGGCCAGGGACTTGGGTCACCCCTCCACTTT
TRBJ1-1	TRBD1	-	TRBV29-1	CSVEDPGTGNTEAFF	TGCAGCGTTGAAGATCCCGGGACAGGGAACACTGAAGCTTTCTTT
TRBJ1-2	-	-	TRBV19	CASSILNRANYGYTF	TGTGCCAGTAGTATCCTTAACCGGGCTAACTATGGCTACACCTTC
TRBJ1-5	-	-	TRBV6-5	CASAGDSNQPQHF	TGTGCCAGCGCAGGAGATAGCAATCAGCCCCAGCATTTT
TRBJ2-3	-	-	TRBV23-1	CASSRGLPRDTQYF	TGTGCCAGCAGTAGGGGACTGCCCAGAGATACGCAGTATTTT
TRBJ1-1	-	many	TRBV7-9	CASSVEGEAFF	TGTGCCAGCAGCGTCGAGGGTGAAGCTTTCTTT
TRBJ1-5	TRBD1	once	TRBV19	CASSSDRGQETQHF	TGTGCCAGCAGCTCAGACAGGGGCCAAGAGACCCAGCATTTT
TRBJ2-7	-	-	TRBV24-1	CATSALSGATYEQYF	TGTGCCACCAGTGCGCTATCGGGGGCCACCTACGAGCAGTACTTC
TRBJ2-5	-	few	TRBV4-1	CASSSPGTQETQYF	TGTGCCAGCAGCTCACCCGGGACCCAAGAGACCCAGTACTTC
TRBJ1-1	TRBD1	few	TRBV2	CVQTGAGPEAFF	TGTGTCCAGACAGGGGCTGGACCTGAAGCTTTCTTT
TRBJ2-5	TRBD1	many	TRBV20-1	CSAGQGAGETQYF	TGCAGTGCTGGACAGGGGGCAGGAGAGACCCAGTACTTC
TRBJ1-1	-	many	TRBV12-3/TRBV12-4	CASSFLAEAFF	TGTGCCAGCAGTTTTCTCGCTGAAGCTTTCTTT
TRBJ1-1	-	many	TRBV7-8	CASSPTSRAEAFF	TGTGCCAGCAGCCCCACCAGTAGGGCTGAAGCTTTCTTT
TRBJ1-4	-	few	TRBV2	CASSPRGGGEKLFF	TGTGCCAGCAGCCCTAGAGGGGGGGGTGAAAAACTGTTTTTT
TRBJ1-2	-	-	TRBV5-1	CASSPDLGGGYTF	TGCGCCAGCAGCCCGGACTTGGGGGGAGGCTACACCTTC
TRBJ2-7	-	-	TRBV2	CASSNSLPDLTYEQYF	TGTGCCAGCAGCAACAGCCTCCCGGACCTAACCTACGAGCAGTACTTC
TRBJ1-2	-	-	TRBV20-1	CSAEGDNYGYTF	TGCAGTGCGGAAGGGGATAACTATGGCTACACCTTC
TRBJ1-1	-	-	TRBV7-3	CASSHVLAEAFF	TGCGCCAGCAGCCATGTTTTGGCTGAAGCTTTCTTT
TRBJ2-7	-	-	TRBV4-1	CASSQGKQTYEQYF	TGCGCCAGCAGCCAGGGAAAGCAGACCTACGAGCAGTACTTC
TRBJ2-7	-	few	TRBV20-1	CSARVRGRPLYYEQYF	TGCAGTGCTAGAGTGAGAGGCAGGCCGTTATACTACGAGCAGTACTTC
TRBJ1-1	TRBD1	few	TRBV5-1	CASSPYSGGTEAFF	TGCGCCAGCAGCCCCTACTCAGGGGGCACTGAAGCTTTCTTT
TRBJ1-2	-	many	TRBV7-9	CASSPAGFYGYTF	TGTGCCAGCAGCCCTGCAGGGTTCTATGGCTACACCTTC
TRBJ1-2	-	few	TRBV7-9	CASSSPQNYGYTF	TGTGCCAGCAGTTCTCCCCAGAACTATGGCTACACCTTC
TRBJ1-3	-	-	TRBV15	CATSRGTLFFGNTIYF	TGTGCCACCAGCAGAGGGACATTGTTCTTTGGAAACACCATATATTTT
TRBJ2-7	-	many	TRBV24-1	CATSDTMDGSYEQYF	TGTGCCACCAGTGACACTATGGACGGTTCCTACGAGCAGTACTTC
TRBJ2-7	TRBD2	once	TRBV29-1	CSGLAGLYEQYF	TGCAGTGGACTAGCGGGGCTCTACGAGCAGTACTTC
TRBJ2-2	-	few	TRBV7-3	CASSPGTSGELFF	TGTGCCAGCAGCCCAGGGACTTCCGGGGAGCTGTTTTTT
TRBJ2-7	TRBD2	few	TRBV20-1	CSAVTSGTSSYEQYF	TGCAGTGCTGTGACTAGCGGGACAAGCTCCTACGAGCAGTACTTC
TRBJ2-2	-	-	TRBV11-1	CASIRTANTGELFF	TGTGCCAGCATCCGGACCGCGAACACCGGGGAGCTGTTTTTT
TRBJ1-2	-	-	TRBV15	CATSPWGTGYTF	TGTGCCACCAGCCCCTGGGGAACTGGCTACACCTTC
TRBJ2-2	-	-	TRBV25-1	CASSPQGCANTGELFF	TGTGCCAGCAGTCCCCAGGGCTGTGCGAACACCGGGGAGCTGTTTTTT
TRBJ1-2	TRBD1	-	TRBV7-9	CASSWDRGLEGYTF	TGTGCCAGCAGCTGGGACAGGGGGCTGGAAGGCTACACCTTC
TRBJ1-1	TRBD1	few	TRBV7-9	CASSVQGAKTEAFF	TGTGCCAGCAGCGTACAGGGGGCTAAGACTGAAGCTTTCTTT
TRBJ1-3	-	-	TRBV10-3	CAINPRGRTGNTIYF	TGTGCCATCAATCCCAGGGGAAGAACTGGAAACACCATATATTTT
TRBJ2-7	TRBD1	few	TRBV29-1	CSARTGVYEQYF	TGCAGCGCCCGGACAGGGGTCTACGAGCAGTACTTC